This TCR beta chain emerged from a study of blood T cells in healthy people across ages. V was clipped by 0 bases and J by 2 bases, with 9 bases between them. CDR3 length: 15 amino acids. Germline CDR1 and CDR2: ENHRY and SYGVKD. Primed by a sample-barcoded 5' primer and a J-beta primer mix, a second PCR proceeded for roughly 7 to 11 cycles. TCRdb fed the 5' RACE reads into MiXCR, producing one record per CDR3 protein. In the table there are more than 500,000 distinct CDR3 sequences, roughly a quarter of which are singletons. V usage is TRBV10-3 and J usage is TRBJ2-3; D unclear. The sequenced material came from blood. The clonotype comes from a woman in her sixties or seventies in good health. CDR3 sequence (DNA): TGTGCCATCAGTGAGTCGAGTCGGAACACAGATACGCAGTATTTT. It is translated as CAISESSRNTDTQYF.